This T cell receptor beta chain originates from a study of OX40 agonist ivuxolimab in advanced cancers. General study points: The expanded peripheral T cells' antigen specificity was not determined. At 0.1 to 3.0 mg/kg, CD4+ and CD8+ blood T cells expanded clonally by week 6.

Sampling times: baseline, cycle 4 day 1, cycle 7 day 1. V gave up 1 base and J gave up 6 bases; unmatched junction bases: 6. The CDR3 is 13 residues long. Looked up from germline, CDR1 is GTSNPN and CDR2 is SVGIG (reference sequence). Assay: immunoSEQ multiplex PCR; the TCRdb copy retains only in-frame clones and omits some. Of 60,000 to 65,000 clones in the sample, roughly 91% are singletons; the top ten hold around 25%. Note on this clone: Its target is not known.

The sequencing here drew on CD4+ or CD8+ T cells sorted from blood, taken in a trial of the OX40 agonist ivuxolimab. The chain joins TRBV30 to TRBJ2-7, with TRBD1 identical over 7 bases. The receptor's source is an adult with an advanced solid tumor such as melanoma, head and neck, liver or kidney cancer. The CDR3, as DNA: TGTGCCTGGAGTGCCGGGACAGTCAGCGAGCAGTACTTC. Residues: CAWSAGTVSEQYF.